Each of the 25 T cell receptor beta chains below was sequenced from the same sample in a study of T cell clonality in common variable immunodeficiency. Method: immunoSEQ multiplex PCR; TCRdb's copy keeps in-frame clones and lacks some. There are 35,000 or so clones in the sample, none observed a single time. The sample consisted of peripheral blood mononuclear cells. The receptors stem from a person aged 18 to 70 in good health.

This clone was recorded at least ten times. A read error may produce the germline difference seen at one junction end. The read stops 3 residues short of the end of the CDR3; the missing end is completed from the germline J gene. The chain has TRBV7-7 and TRBJ2-3; TRBD1 matches at 7 bases. Germline V gene lookup returns CDR1 SSHAT and CDR2 FNYEAQ (reference sequence). The CDR3 covers 15 residues. The part of the CDR3 DNA that was read is TGTGCTAGCAGCGTAGGGGGCCAGAGCACAGATACG. Protein sequence: CASSVGGQSTDT. The whole CDR3 is CASSVGGQSTDTQYF. The whole variable domain, remainder taken from reference TRBV7-7 and TRBJ2-3, is GAGVSQSPRYKVTKRGQDVTLRCDPISSHATLYWYQQALGQGPEFLTYFNYEAQPDKSGLPSDRFSAERPEGSISTLTIQRTEQRDSAMYRCASSVGGQSTDTQYFGPGTRLTVL.

This clone was recorded at least ten times. The read stops 3 residues short of the end of the CDR3; the missing end is completed from the germline J gene. The V gene is TRBV7-2, the J gene TRBJ1-1; D not resolved. Germline CDR1 reads SGHTA; CDR2 reads FQGNSA. The germline V and J ends were trimmed by 2 bases and 2 bases, with 12 bases remaining between them. The CDR3 is made up of 15 amino acids. Incomplete CDR3 DNA: TGTGCCAGCAGCTTAAGGGCCCGGCGAAACACTGAA. Amino acid sequence: CASSLRARRNTE. The full-length CDR3 reads as CASSLRARRNTEAFF. Using reference TRBV7-2 and TRBJ1-1 for the parts outside the CDR3, the full variable domain is GAGVSQSPSNKVTEKGKDVELRCDPISGHTALYWYRQSLGQGLEFLIYFQGNSAPDKSGLPSDRFSAERTGGSVSTLTIQRTQQEDSAVYLCASSLRARRNTEAFFGQGTRLTVV.

This clone was picked up many times. The covered CDR3 bases are TGCGCCAGCAGCTTGAGGGGGAACACTGAA. Residues: CASSLRGNTE. Given in full, the CDR3 is CASSLRGNTEAFF. The chain recombines TRBV5-1 with TRBJ1-1, with D perhaps matching TRBD1 (5 bases). The CDR3 is cut off 3 residues early in the read; its end comes from the germline J gene. CDR1 and CDR2 from the germline V gene are SGHRS and YFSETQ. The CDR3 extends over 13 amino acids. The germline V and J ends were trimmed by 1 base and 1 base, with 5 bases remaining between them.

The sample holds many counts of this clone. The read gets to within 3 residues of the CDR3 end, and the germline J gene fills in the rest. V usage is TRBV18 and J usage is TRBJ2-5; D is possibly TRBD1 (6 bases). Trimming left V 5 bases short and J 1 base short, with 11 bases between. This CDR3 has 14 residues. Per the germline V gene, CDR1 is KGHSH and CDR2 is LQKENI. CDR3 bases read: TGTGCCAGCTCAAACAGGGATTTCCAAGAGACC. As protein: CASSNRDFQET. The whole CDR3 sequence reads CASSNRDFQETQYF.

This clone showed up many times. The read terminates 3 residues ahead of where the CDR3 ends, so the germline J gene completes it. The chain joins TRBV5-1 to TRBJ2-7; a weak D match, TRBD1 (6 bases). The CDR3 covers 16 residues. V was pared by 7 bases and J by 0 bases, with 20 bases between. Germline lookup yields CDR1 SGHRS and CDR2 YFSETQ. The DNA read from the CDR3 is TGCGCCAGCCGAGGGGGAGACGTACTAAACTCCTACGAG. Translation: CASRGGDVLNSYE. The full CDR3 is CASRGGDVLNSYEQYF.

Many counts were recorded for this clone. The read finishes 3 residues shy of the CDR3 end, and the germline J gene is used to complete it. V and J are TRBV18 and TRBJ1-1, with D possibly being TRBD1 (5 bases). This CDR3 spans 18 amino acids. V shed 1 base and J shed 0 bases, with 18 bases lying between them. Germline V gives CDR1 KGHSH, CDR2 LQKENI. The sequenced part of the CDR3 DNA is TGTGCCAGCTCACCACTAGCGGGGGGTGATACCATGAACACTGAA. The encoded protein is CASSPLAGGDTMNTE. The CDR3 reads in full as CASSPLAGGDTMNTEAFF.

This clone was counted at least ten times. The CDR3 end lies 3 residues beyond the end of the read and is filled in from the germline J gene. The chain links TRBV5-4 to TRBJ2-5; 10 bases align to TRBD2. V lost 4 bases and J lost 5; bases outside the gene matches: 8. The CDR3 has 15 amino acids. Germline loops: CDR1 SGHNT, CDR2 YYREEE (reference sequence). Incomplete CDR3 DNA: TGTGCCAGCAGCGGCCCGGGACTAGCGAAGGAGACC. Amino acids: CASSGPGLAKET. The whole CDR3 sequence reads CASSGPGLAKETQYF.

This clone was seen ten or more times. The CDR3 end lies 3 residues beyond the end of the read and is filled in from the germline J gene. This rearrangement joins TRBV20-1 to TRBJ2-2, with D maybe TRBD1 (7 bases). Between the trimmed V and J ends, which lost 6 bases and 2 bases, there was a span of 16 bases. The CDR3 runs to 15 residues. Per germline, CDR1 DFQATT and CDR2 SNEGSKA (reference sequence). CDR3 sequence reads: CSAHWGDSNTGELFF. The DNA read from the CDR3 is TGCAGTGCCCATTGGGGGGACAGTAACACCGGGGAG.

This clone was picked up many times. The read ends 3 residues before the CDR3 terminus; that terminus is restored from the germline J gene. Other DNA sequences in the sample encode the same CDR3. The genes are TRBV19 and TRBJ2-1, with D maybe TRBD2 (5 bases). Trimming stripped 6 bases from V and 5 bases from J, with 17 bases between. CDR1 is LNHDA, CDR2 SQIVND, per germline (reference sequence). CDR3 length equals 15 residues. The CDR3 region is CASRRSGNRHNEQFF. The sequenced CDR3 bases are TGTGCCAGTAGACGGTCGGGGAACCGCCACAATGAG.

This clone was counted ten times or more. Read sequence stops 3 residues before the CDR3 end, and the germline J gene provides the missing end. The chain carries TRBV20-1 and TRBJ1-5; TRBD1 matches 8 bases. Germline assignment: CDR1 DFQATT and CDR2 SNEGSKA (reference sequence). V shed 6 bases, J shed 1 base, and the junction held 5 bases outside the gene matches. CDR3 length: 14 residues. The CDR3 region is CSARQGRSNQPQHF. The DNA read from the CDR3 is TGCAGTGCGAGACAGGGGAGAAGCAATCAGCCC.

The sample holds many counts of this clone. The CDR3 end is not reached by the read, which stops 3 residues before it; the germline J gene fills it in. The rearrangement uses TRBV10-3 and TRBJ2-2, with TRBD2 matching 8 bases. Unmatched junction bases numbered 1, after V lost 4 bases and J lost 0 bases. Germline V gene data show CDR1 as ENHRY and CDR2 as SYGVKD. The CDR3 sequence is 15 residues long. The sequenced CDR3 bases are TGTGCCATCAGTGTAGCGGGGTCGAACACCGGGGAG. Its translation: CAISVAGSNTGE. The full CDR3 sequence reads CAISVAGSNTGELFF.

This clone was seen only a few times. The read finishes 3 residues shy of the CDR3 end, and the germline J gene is used to complete it. The chain links TRBV11-1 to TRBJ2-7; 10 nucleotides agree with TRBD1. V was clipped by 7 bases and J by 3 bases; unmatched bases: 6. CDR3 length: 14 residues. The V gene's germline CDR1 is SGHAT and CDR2 FQDESV (reference sequence). CDR3 amino acids: CASTLGQGFYEQYF. The CDR3 bases that were read are TGTGCCAGCACCCTGGGACAGGGGTTCTACGAG.

The table lists this clone with many counts. The read terminates 3 residues ahead of where the CDR3 ends, so the germline J gene completes it. The gene calls are TRBV20-1 and TRBJ1-4, with D possibly matching TRBD1 (5 bases). Germline values: CDR1 DFQATT, CDR2 SNEGSKA (reference sequence). Trimming stripped 6 bases from V and 8 bases from J, with 19 bases between. There are 14 residues in the CDR3. CDR3 DNA (partial): TGCAGTGCCGTGGACACCGCAGTCCCAGAAAAA. It translates to CSAVDTAVPEK. The whole CDR3 sequence reads CSAVDTAVPEKLFF.

This clone was detected ten times or more. The read is 3 residues too short to cover the CDR3 end, so that end is filled in from the germline J gene. This sequence joins TRBV4-2 and TRBJ1-1; TRBD1 aligns across 8 bases. From germline, CDR1 is LGHNA and CDR2 YNFKEQ. The CDR3 is 16 amino acids. J gave up 7 bases and V 0 bases, and 10 bases lay outside the gene matches. The CDR3 DNA, read in part, is TGTGCCAGCAGCCAAGACCCAGGGGGCGTAGCTCATGAA. The encoded protein is CASSQDPGGVAHE. The whole CDR3 sequence reads CASSQDPGGVAHEAFF.

This clone was found many times. A read error may be the cause here, since a much bigger clone is one base away. Read data end 3 residues before the CDR3 end; the end is taken from the germline J gene. Other DNA sequences in this specimen translate into the identical CDR3. This chain links TRBV6-2 or TRBV6-3 with TRBJ2-7; no clear D. The length of the CDR3 is 13 residues. Germline CDR1 reads MNHEY; CDR2 reads SVGEGT. V lost 0 bases to trimming and J lost 3 bases, with 6 bases between them. The CDR3 DNA, read in part, is TGTGCCAGCAGTTACTCTCAGGTCTACGAG. It specifies CASSYSQVYE. In full, the CDR3 is CASSYSQVYEQYF.

Notes on this clone: The observed sequence ends 3 residues before the CDR3 terminus, with the missing tail filled in from the germline J gene. The chain links TRBV6-2 or TRBV6-3 to TRBJ2-7; the D gene is possibly TRBD1 (5 bases). This CDR3 has 13 amino acids. Germline CDR1 MNHEY, CDR2 SVGEGT. Between the trimmed V and J ends, which lost 4 bases and 4 bases, there was a span of 11 bases. CDR3 DNA (partial): TGTGCCAGCAGTTGGAGACAGATATACGAG. Its protein is CASSWRQIYE. From start to end, the CDR3 is CASSWRQIYEQYF.

This clone was counted many times. The read is 3 residues too short to cover the CDR3 end, so that end is filled in from the germline J gene. This chain uses TRBV30 with TRBJ1-1, with no clear D. Between the trimmed V and J ends, which lost 0 bases and 0 bases, there was a span of 11 bases. This CDR3 spans 15 amino acids. Germline V gene data show CDR1 as GTSNPN and CDR2 as SVGIG (reference sequence). The DNA read from the CDR3 is TGTGCCTGGAGTGTACTATTCTCGGTGAACACTGAA. It specifies CAWSVLFSVNTE. The whole CDR3 reads CAWSVLFSVNTEAFF.

With regard to this clone: Coverage ceases 3 residues before the CDR3 finishes, and the germline J gene fills in the end. This chain joins TRBV6-4 and TRBJ1-3; a possible D gene is TRBD1 (5 bases). Trimming shortened V by 3 bases and J by 3 bases, and 9 bases separated the two germline ends. The CDR3 consists of 14 residues. Germline-derived CDR1 and CDR2 are MRHNA and SNTAGT. The CDR3 sequence: CASSDGRVGNTIYF. Incomplete CDR3 DNA: TGTGCCAGCAGTGATGGCAGGGTTGGAAACACC.

This clone was recorded many times. The read ends 3 residues early relative to the CDR3; the germline J gene fills the gap. This sequence joins TRBV5-1 and TRBJ1-4, with TRBD1 matching over 10 bases. Germline V lookup: CDR1 SGHRS, CDR2 YFSETQ. The CDR3 extends over 16 amino acids. V lost 3 bases, J lost 0 bases, and 2 bases stayed unmatched. The part of the CDR3 DNA that was read is TGCGCCAGCAGCTCCGGGACAGGGGCAACTAATGAAAAA. Protein sequence: CASSSGTGATNEK. The complete CDR3 sequence is CASSSGTGATNEKLFF.

Many counts were recorded for this clone. The junction departs from germline at one end; a sequencing error may be responsible. The read finishes 3 residues shy of the CDR3 end, and the germline J gene is used to complete it. The chain recombines TRBV4-2 with TRBJ2-7; a possible D gene is TRBD2 (6 bases). The CDR3 contains 13 residues. The germline gives CDR1 LGHNA, CDR2 YNFKEQ. CDR3 DNA (partial): TGCGCCAGCAGCCAATCCGGGGGAATCGAG. Protein: CASSQSGGIE. The entire CDR3 reads CASSQSGGIEQYF.

This clone was seen repeatedly, ten times or more. The read halts 3 residues ahead of the CDR3 end, with the missing end drawn from the germline J gene. V and J are TRBV29-1 and TRBJ1-2, with 7 bases aligning to TRBD1. There are 12 residues in the CDR3. The germline CDR1 and CDR2 sequences are SQVTM and ANQGSEA. Here the CDR3 reads CSSRDSNFRYTF. CDR3 bases read: TGCAGCAGCCGGGACAGCAATTTTCGC.

This clone was counted at least ten times. The read gets to within 3 residues of the CDR3 end, and the germline J gene fills in the rest. V is TRBV28 and J is TRBJ1-5; TRBD1 agrees at 9 bases. Germline lookup yields CDR1 MDHEN and CDR2 SYDVKM. The CDR3 totals 16 residues. V shed 1 base, J shed 4 bases, and the junction held 5 bases outside the gene matches. This chain's CDR3 is CASSLYGTGFNQPQHF. The sequenced CDR3 bases are TGTGCCAGCAGTTTATACGGGACAGGGTTTAATCAGCCC.

This clone was found many times. The missing CDR3 end, 3 residues past where the read stops, is filled in from the germline J gene. V gene TRBV20-1 combines with J gene TRBJ1-2; TRBD1 matches at 10 bases. Trimming cost V 3 bases and J 4 bases; bases outside gene matches: 8. The CDR3 runs 15 residues. Germline lookup yields CDR1 DFQATT and CDR2 SNEGSKA (reference sequence). Incomplete CDR3 DNA: TGCAGTGCTAGTAGGACAGGGGGTACCGGCTATGGC. Protein sequence: CSASRTGGTGYG. The CDR3 in full is CSASRTGGTGYGYTF.

A word on this clone: The CDR3 end falls 3 residues outside the read, so it is completed with the germline J gene. J is TRBJ2-7 and V is TRBV27, with 7 bases matching TRBD2. Germline CDR1 reads MNHEY; CDR2 reads SMNVEV (reference sequence). The ends lost 10 bases at V and 5 bases at J; junction bases unmatched: 8. The CDR3 has 12 amino acids. This CDR3 is CAIRGDSHEQYF. CDR3 DNA, as far as it was read: TGTGCCATCCGGGGGGATAGCCACGAG.

In its sample, this clone was seen many times. From the germline J gene comes the end of the CDR3, since the read stops 3 residues before it. The chain has TRBV7-2 and TRBJ2-2; D remains ambiguous. The V end was cut by 5 bases, the J end by 3 bases, with 4 bases between. Germline loops: CDR1 SGHTA, CDR2 FQGNSA. This CDR3 has 12 residues. The CDR3 sequence is CASSPDTGELFF. The covered CDR3 bases are TGTGCCAGCAGCCCCGACACCGGGGAG.